The 29 T cell receptor beta chains below all came from one sample that was sequenced in a study of graft-versus-host responses after intestinal transplantation. Only in-frame clones appear in the TCRdb table, and some are missing; sequencing was by immunoSEQ multiplex PCR. The sample consists of tens of thousands of clones, 80% to 95% of them appearing once. The specimen comprised bone marrow, sampled 734 days after intestinal transplantation. Receptor source: a human patient who received an intestinal transplant, so some T cells may come from the graft donor.

The gene calls are TRBV5-3 and TRBJ2-1; a weak D match, TRBD2 (5 bases). TRBV5-3 falls under the ORF class, with uncertain function. The CDR3 loop spans 12 amino acids. Trimming shortened V by 4 bases and J by 12 bases, and 14 bases separated the two germline ends. The CDR3 nucleotides read TGTGCCAGAAGCCCGGACGAGGGTACGCAGTTCTTC. Amino acid sequence: CARSPDEGTQFF.

CDR3 sequence (DNA): TGTGCCAGCAGTTTGACAGGCTCCTACGAGCAGTACTTC. This codes for CASSLTGSYEQYF. The rearrangement joins TRBV6-6 to TRBJ2-7; D perhaps matches TRBD1 (6 bases). V lost 4 bases and J lost 0, with 7 bases in between. CDR3 length equals 13 residues. From germline, CDR1 is MNHNY and CDR2 SVGAGI (reference sequence).

This chain joins TRBV6-6 and TRBJ1-5; unclear D gene. CDR3 size: 16 residues. CDR1 is MNHNY, CDR2 SVGAGI, per germline (reference sequence). Between the trimmed V and J ends, which lost 0 bases and 0 bases, there was a span of 9 bases. As DNA, the CDR3 is TGTGCCAGCAGTTACTCGAGTCGGTATAGCAATCAGCCCCAGCATTTT. Amino acid sequence: CASSYSSRYSNQPQHF.

The chain couples TRBV28 to TRBJ2-5, with D unresolved. The J call could be wrong; TRBJ2-7 is a better fit for the DNA end. This CDR3 spans 11 amino acids. Germline V gene sequence: CDR1 MDHEN, CDR2 SYDVKM. CDR3 DNA sequence: TGTGCCAGCAGTTTAGATAACGAGCAGTACTTC. Amino acid sequence: CASSLDNEQYF.

This clone occurred once. The V call is TRBV9, the J call TRBJ1-2; 7 nucleotides match TRBD1. Trimming removed 0 bases from V and 2 bases from J; junction bases left unmatched: 19. The CDR3 runs to 20 residues. Germline assignment: CDR1 SGDLS and CDR2 YYNGEE. The CDR3 DNA is TGTGCCAGCAGCGTAGCGAGTCGGGGGTTGGAGGGGGCGAGGAACTATGGCTACACCTTC. Translated, it gives CASSVASRGLEGARNYGYTF.

This clone was found once. The chain couples TRBV7-9 to TRBJ2-7; maybe TRBD2 (6 bases). With 5 bases removed from V and 7 bases from J, the gap between germline ends came to 21 bases. Germline assignment: CDR1 SEHNR and CDR2 FQNEAQ (reference sequence). CDR3 length: 15 residues. CDR3 in DNA: TGTGCCAGCAGCACATTGGCCGGGAGTCCAGGAGAGCAGTACTTC. As protein: CASSTLAGSPGEQYF.

This chain links TRBV7-9 with TRBJ1-5; weak D call: TRBD1 (6 bases). Germline values: CDR1 SEHNR, CDR2 FQNEAQ (reference sequence). Trimming cost V 4 bases and J 7 bases, with 17 bases left between them. The CDR3 is made up of 15 amino acids. The CDR3 region is CASSSQDSPYQPQHF. Written as DNA, the CDR3 is TGTGCCAGCAGCTCCCAGGACAGCCCGTACCAGCCCCAGCATTTT.

V usage is TRBV11-3 and J usage is TRBJ2-2; tentative D call: TRBD2 (7 bases). CDR1 is SGHNT and CDR2 is YENEEA in the germline V gene. This CDR3 contains 19 residues. The V end lost 5 bases, the J end lost 2 bases, and 24 bases lay between the germline ends. The CDR3 loop is CASSIGGAGRILNTGELFF. The CDR3 nucleotides are TGTGCCAGCAGCATAGGGGGAGCGGGACGCATACTAAACACCGGGGAGCTGTTTTTT. The whole variable domain, filled in from reference TRBV11-3 and TRBJ2-2, reads EAGVVQSPRYKIIEKKQPVAFWCNPISGHNTLYWYLQNLGQGPELLIRYENEEAVDDSQLPKDRFSAERLKGVDSTLKIQPAELGDSAVYLCASSIGGAGRILNTGELFFGEGSRLTVL.

The chain has TRBV11-1 and TRBJ2-3, with a tentative D call TRBD2 (6 bases). There are 17 residues in the CDR3. Germline values: CDR1 SGHAT, CDR2 FQDESV (reference sequence). V was trimmed by 3 bases and J by 2 bases, leaving 18 bases between them. The CDR3 loop reads CASSFSSGTHNTDTQYF. CDR3 coding DNA: TGTGCCAGCAGCTTTAGCTCGGGGACTCATAACACAGATACGCAGTATTTT. Supplemented by reference TRBV11-1 and TRBJ2-3, the full variable domain reads EAEVAQSPRYKITEKSQAVAFWCDPISGHATLYWYRQILGQGPELLVQFQDESVVDDSQLPKDRFSAERLKGVDSTLKIQPAELGDSAMYLCASSFSSGTHNTDTQYFGPGTRLTVL.

The gene calls are TRBV7-3 and TRBJ2-7; 9 nucleotides match TRBD2. The germline V gene encodes CDR1 SGHTA and CDR2 FQGTGA. CDR3 length: 14 amino acids. Trimming took 5 bases from V and 6 from J; bases not matched to a gene: 8. CDR3 loop: CASSPLAGSLEQYF. Written as DNA, the CDR3 is TGTGCCAGCAGCCCTCTAGCGGGATCCCTCGAGCAGTACTTC.

The rearrangement joins TRBV7-9 to TRBJ1-2; D is perhaps TRBD1 (5 bases). CDR1 and CDR2 from the germline V gene are SEHNR and FQNEAQ (reference sequence). The CDR3 spans 14 residues. V was pared by 6 bases and J by 7 bases, with 18 bases between. DNA of the CDR3: TGTGCCAGCAGTGGTATAGGCAGGGAAGCTGGCTACACCTTC. Translated, it gives CASSGIGREAGYTF.

The CDR3 bases are TGTGCCAGCTCACCACAGGAGGAGCTGTTTTTT. Protein: CASSPQEELFF. V and J are TRBV18 and TRBJ2-2, with D unclear. This CDR3 is 11 amino acids long. Germline V gene sequence: CDR1 KGHSH, CDR2 LQKENI. Between the trimmed V and J ends, which lost 1 base and 10 bases, there was a span of 4 bases.

The CDR3 nucleotides are TGTGCCAGCAGCCAGGACAGTAACTACGAGCAGTACTTC. Residues: CASSQDSNYEQYF. The chain has TRBV4-2 and TRBJ2-7; D is perhaps TRBD1 (6 bases). Germline CDR1 LGHNA, CDR2 YNFKEQ. V lost 3 bases to trimming and J lost 3 bases, with 9 bases between them. The CDR3 runs to 13 residues.

This clone showed up just once. The chain links TRBV5-1 to TRBJ2-7; a possible D gene is TRBD2 (6 bases). Trimming left V 6 bases short and J 0 bases short, with 13 bases between. The CDR3 extends over 14 amino acids. CDR1 is SGHRS and CDR2 is YFSETQ in the germline V gene. CDR3 DNA sequence: TGCGCCAGCAAAGGGGAACTAGCCTCCTACGAGCAGTACTTC. Translated: CASKGELASYEQYF.

V gene TRBV6-6 combines with J gene TRBJ1-3, with 7 bases fitting TRBD1. V shed 6 bases, J shed 2 bases, and the junction held 4 bases outside the gene matches. The CDR3 spans 14 residues. CDR1 is MNHNY and CDR2 is SVGAGI in the germline V gene (reference sequence). CDR3 protein: CASSSQGAGNTIYF. CDR3 nucleotides: TGTGCCAGCAGCTCGCAGGGGGCTGGAAACACCATATATTTT.

The chain links TRBV6-5 to TRBJ1-2; no firm D call. The V end was cut by 0 bases, the J end by 2 bases, with 4 bases between. The CDR3 totals 13 residues. From germline, CDR1 is MNHEY and CDR2 SVGAGI. The CDR3, as DNA: TGTGCCAGCAGTTACTCCTCCAACTATGGCTACACCTTC. Translated, it gives CASSYSSNYGYTF.

This clone was observed a single time. The chain uses TRBV7-9 and TRBJ2-2; perhaps TRBD2 as D (6 bases). Germline V gene sequence: CDR1 SEHNR, CDR2 FQNEAQ (reference sequence). This CDR3 region has 15 residues. V gave up 5 bases and J gave up 6 bases, with 16 bases separating them. In DNA form, the CDR3 reads TGTGCCAGCAGCCCGTGGGACTTTGGTTCCGGGGAGCTGTTTTTT. Amino acid sequence: CASSPWDFGSGELFF.

This chain links TRBV18 with TRBJ1-2; 9 nucleotides match TRBD1. This CDR3 contains 14 residues. Germline assignment: CDR1 KGHSH and CDR2 LQKENI. J was trimmed by 6 bases and V by 5 bases; bases with no gene match: 7. The CDR3 loop is CASSLDRGKDGYTF. The DNA of the CDR3 is TGTGCCAGCTCATTGGACAGGGGAAAGGATGGCTACACCTTC.

The genes are TRBV11-2 and TRBJ2-1; 11 nucleotides line up with TRBD2. After removal of 2 bases from V and 0 bases from J, the junction contained 9 bases not matched to a gene. This CDR3 is 19 amino acids long. Per germline, CDR1 SGHAT and CDR2 FQNNGV. CDR3 DNA sequence: TGTGCCAGCAGCTTAAGAAGGGGGACTAGCGGCAACTCCTACAATGAGCAGTTCTTC. It specifies CASSLRRGTSGNSYNEQFF.

The rearrangement links TRBV7-3 to TRBJ2-7, with a tentative D call TRBD1 (6 bases). Germline assignment: CDR1 SGHTA and CDR2 FQGTGA. The CDR3 is 13 amino acids. V lost 0 bases and J lost 6, with 9 bases in between. The CDR3, as DNA: TGTGCCAGCAGCTTAACAGGACAGTTCGAGCAGTACTTC. Translation: CASSLTGQFEQYF.

The chain is built from TRBV13 and TRBJ2-7, with TRBD2 identical over 9 bases. The CDR3 is made up of 16 amino acids. V dropped 5 bases and J dropped 2; count of bases not matched to a gene: 10. CDR1 and CDR2 from the germline V gene are PRHDT and FYEKMQ (reference sequence). The chain's CDR3 is CASSPPTSGLPYEQYF. CDR3 nucleotide sequence: TGTGCCAGCAGCCCCCCGACTAGCGGATTACCCTACGAGCAGTACTTC.

The chain links TRBV6-5 to TRBJ2-7; possible D gene TRBD1, 6 bases. The CDR3 sequence is 14 residues long. Trimming removed 5 bases from V and 2 bases from J, with 13 bases in between. Germline CDR1 reads MNHEY; CDR2 reads SVGAGI. CDR3 sequence reads: CASSQGIRTYEQYF. CDR3 bases: TGTGCCAGCAGTCAGGGGATTAGGACCTACGAGCAGTACTTC.

The chain has TRBV13 and TRBJ1-5; tentative D call: TRBD1 (6 bases). Germline CDR1 reads PRHDT; CDR2 reads FYEKMQ (reference sequence). Trimming pared 0 bases from V and 10 bases from J, leaving 16 bases between. The CDR3 is 15 residues long. The CDR3 region is CASSLGLGGGTPQHF. The CDR3 nucleotides are TGTGCCAGCAGCTTAGGTCTAGGGGGGGGCACCCCCCAGCATTTT.

This chain joins TRBV5-4 and TRBJ2-1; D possibly corresponds to TRBD1 (6 bases). The CDR3 is made up of 14 amino acids. Germline assignment: CDR1 SGHNT and CDR2 YYREEE (reference sequence). V lost 1 base to trimming and J lost 9 bases, with 14 bases between them. The CDR3 spells CASSLPRGYVEQFF. For the CDR3, the DNA is TGTGCCAGCAGCTTGCCTAGGGGGTACGTTGAGCAGTTCTTC.

The rearrangement uses TRBV19 and TRBJ2-1; 13 positions match TRBD2. The V gene's germline CDR1 is LNHDA and CDR2 SQIVND (reference sequence). Trimming at V came to 9 bases and at J to 8 bases, leaving 7 bases not matched to a gene. The CDR3 loop spans 14 amino acids. The CDR3 is CASQTSGGPYEQFF. CDR3 DNA sequence: TGTGCCAGCCAGACTAGCGGGGGGCCGTATGAGCAGTTCTTC.

The chain couples TRBV27 to TRBJ2-5, with D possibly TRBD1 on 6 matching bases. Germline CDR1 reads MNHEY; CDR2 reads SMNVEV (reference sequence). Trimming removed 2 bases at V and 3 bases at J, with 19 bases between. This CDR3 is 17 amino acids long. The CDR3 DNA reads TGTGCCAGCAGTTTAGCTGGGACAACGAATAGGGAAGAGACCCAGTACTTC. Protein sequence: CASSLAGTTNREETQYF.

This clone has a single count. The V and J genes are TRBV4-1 and TRBJ2-7; D is undetermined. The CDR3 is 15 residues long. The V and J ends lost 1 base and 0 bases respectively, with 10 bases between them. Germline V gene lookup returns CDR1 MGHRA and CDR2 YSYEKL. The CDR3 nucleotides read TGCGCCAGCAGCCAAGTGTCCGGGCGCTCCTACGAGCAGTACTTC. Translated, it gives CASSQVSGRSYEQYF.

This clone was observed a single time. The CDR3 region has the DNA TGCGCCAGCAGCCCAGGCGGACAGGATACTTCCCATACCTATGGCTACACCTTC. Its translation is CASSPGGQDTSHTYGYTF. The rearrangement uses TRBV4-1 and TRBJ1-2; 7 nucleotides agree with TRBD1. The CDR3 has 18 amino acids. Trimming cost V 4 bases and J 4 bases; bases outside gene matches: 18. In germline, CDR1 is MGHRA, CDR2 YSYEKL.

This chain uses TRBV5-5 with TRBJ2-3; weak D call: TRBD2 (5 bases). V was shortened by 0 bases and J by 2 bases, with 10 bases between the two germline ends. Germline V CDR1 and CDR2: SGHKS, YYEKEE (reference sequence). CDR3 length: 15 residues. CDR3 sequence (DNA): TGTGCCAGCAGCTTGGATCGGGGTCTCACAGATACGCAGTATTTT. Encoded protein: CASSLDRGLTDTQYF. The full variable domain, in which reference TRBV5-5 and TRBJ2-3 provide the parts outside the CDR3, is DAGVTQSPTHLIKTRGQQVTLRCSPISGHKSVSWYQQVLGQGPQFIFQYYEKEERGRGNFPDRFSARQFPNYSSELNVNALLLGDSALYLCASSLDRGLTDTQYFGPGTRLTVL.